This passage covers 2 T cell receptor beta chains from one sample sequenced in a study of identical twins. TCRdb itself ran the 5' RACE reads through MiXCR, one entry per CDR3 protein. The data hold 500,000 to 550,000 distinct CDR3 sequences, with under 25% observed a single time. This same sample was also part of a study on T cells expressing NK-cell markers.

Sequenced material: CD4+ T cells sorted from blood. The receptors here all came from a woman younger than 35 in good health.

This clonotype appeared a few times. The chain has TRBV29-1 and TRBJ2-1, with TRBD2 matching 7 bases. V trimming: 0 bases; J trimming: 7 bases; junction bases outside the gene matches: 9. CDR3 length: 15 residues. Germline lookup yields CDR1 SQVTM and CDR2 ANQGSEA. CDR3 in DNA: TGCAGCGTTGAAGATCGTGCGCTCGGGGGGAATGAGCAGTTCTTC. This gives the protein CSVEDRALGGNEQFF.

The sample holds a few counts of this clonotype. The V gene is TRBV6-1, the J gene TRBJ1-6; no reliable D call. The germline CDR1 and CDR2 sequences are MNHNS and SASEGT. The CDR3 sequence is 16 residues long. Trimming removed 5 bases from V and 13 bases from J, with 24 bases in between. The chain's CDR3 is CASSPQPDPPLRPLHF. The CDR3 nucleotides read TGTGCCAGCAGTCCCCAGCCTGATCCCCCACTTCGTCCCCTCCACTTT.